Below are 22 T cell receptor beta chains sequenced from a single sample in a study of early stage breast cancer tumors. TCRdb's table, derived via immunoSEQ multiplex PCR, lists solely in-frame clones and lacks some. The sample yields about 28,000 clones, around 50% seen once. Sequencing was carried out using breast tumor tissue. The source is a person aged 45 to 60 with breast cancer.

The rearrangement joins TRBV27 to TRBJ2-7; 8 bases are a match to TRBD2. Trimming cost V 2 bases and J 9 bases; bases outside gene matches: 9. The CDR3 loop spans 14 amino acids. CDR1 and CDR2 (germline): MNHEY, SMNVEV (reference sequence). The CDR3 coding sequence is TGTGCCAGCAGTTTAACGGGAGGGTCTTCTGGGCAGTACTTC. It encodes CASSLTGGSSGQYF.

As DNA, the CDR3 is TGCGCCAGCAGTCACCAGGGCTCTACTTATGGCTACACCTTC. Protein sequence: CASSHQGSTYGYTF. The chain is built from TRBV23-1 and TRBJ1-2; the D gene is possibly TRBD1 (5 bases). TRBV23-1 is identified as an open reading frame with a role that is uncertain. V lost 3 bases to trimming and J lost 5 bases, with 13 bases between them. CDR3 length: 14 residues.

V usage is TRBV4-2 and J usage is TRBJ2-3; the D gene is possibly TRBD2 (5 bases). V was cut by 2 bases and J by 0 bases, with 12 bases left in between. CDR1 is LGHNA, CDR2 YNFKEQ, per germline. The CDR3 totals 16 residues. The CDR3 DNA reads as TGTGCCAGCAGCCAAAACGGACTTACTAGCACAGATACGCAGTATTTT. Translated, it gives CASSQNGLTSTDTQYF.

This sequence joins TRBV5-1 and TRBJ2-1; maybe TRBD2 (6 bases). The V gene's germline CDR1 is SGHRS and CDR2 YFSETQ. V lost 4 bases to trimming and J lost 4 bases, with 15 bases between them. The CDR3 has 15 amino acids. CDR3 bases: TGCGCCAGCAGCGAGACTAGTTCGGGGTACAATGAGCAGTTCTTC. Residues: CASSETSSGYNEQFF.

The V call is TRBV7-6, the J call TRBJ2-5, with D hard to call. Deletions cut 5 bases from V and 0 bases from J, with 4 bases between. CDR1 SGHVS and CDR2 FNYEAQ come from the germline V gene. This CDR3 contains 12 residues. The CDR3 region is CASSLNQETQYF. The CDR3 coding sequence is TGTGCCAGCAGCCTCAACCAAGAGACCCAGTACTTC.

The chain recombines TRBV6-4 with TRBJ2-3; 7 nucleotides align to TRBD2. Germline CDR1 MRHNA, CDR2 SNTAGT. This CDR3 is built from 13 residues. J was trimmed by 2 bases and V by 8 bases; bases with no gene match: 4. CDR3 protein: CASGAGHTDTQYF. Written as DNA, the CDR3 is TGTGCCAGCGGAGCGGGGCACACAGATACGCAGTATTTT.

This clone has just a few counts. V and J are TRBV28 and TRBJ1-5; D possibly corresponds to TRBD1 (6 bases). CDR3 length equals 14 residues. Trimming removed 8 bases from V and 3 bases from J, with 14 bases in between. Germline lookup yields CDR1 MDHEN and CDR2 SYDVKM. CDR3 in amino acids: CASEGDVANQPQHF. As DNA, the CDR3 is TGTGCCAGCGAGGGGGATGTGGCCAATCAGCCCCAGCATTTT.

This chain uses TRBV10-1 with TRBJ2-3; D unclear. CDR1 is WNHNN, CDR2 SYGVQD, per germline (reference sequence). This CDR3 region has 16 residues. Trimming removed 0 bases from V and 2 bases from J, with 12 bases in between. The CDR3 DNA reads TGCGCCAGCAGTGAGTCGCGTACTACCTTCACAGATACGCAGTATTTT. Amino acid sequence: CASSESRTTFTDTQYF.

This clone was observed a handful of times. In the same sample, other DNA sequences code for this CDR3. This sequence joins TRBV19 and TRBJ2-2; perhaps D is TRBD1 or TRBD2 (6 bases each). Looked up from germline, CDR1 is LNHDA and CDR2 is SQIVND (reference sequence). The CDR3 is 16 amino acids. Trimming cost V 1 base and J 2 bases, with 11 bases left between them. The CDR3 here is CASSIGQGTNTGELFF. The CDR3 bases are TGTGCCAGTAGTATAGGCCAGGGGACTAACACCGGGGAGCTGTTTTTT.

The rearrangement uses TRBV6-6 and TRBJ1-5, with 10 bases that match TRBD1. J was trimmed by 0 bases and V by 7 bases; bases with no gene match: 6. The CDR3 is 16 amino acids. Germline CDR1 reads MNHNY; CDR2 reads SVGAGI (reference sequence). The CDR3 reads CASNDRGLYSNQPQHF. CDR3 nucleotide sequence: TGTGCCAGCAATGACAGGGGGCTTTATAGCAATCAGCCCCAGCATTTT.

The gene calls are TRBV19 and TRBJ2-4; 12 bases are a match to TRBD2. Trimming took 10 bases from V and 6 from J; bases not matched to a gene: 22. Germline V gene lookup returns CDR1 LNHDA and CDR2 SQIVND (reference sequence). This CDR3 is built from 19 residues. The CDR3 bases are TGTGCCACCTCCTACGGGGACACCAGACTAGCGGGAGTGGGAAACATTCAGTACTTC. As protein: CATSYGDTRLAGVGNIQYF.

This rearrangement joins TRBV5-1 to TRBJ1-1; D is uncertain. Trimming shortened V by 4 bases and J by 6 bases, and 13 bases separated the two germline ends. CDR1 is SGHRS and CDR2 is YFSETQ in the germline V gene. The CDR3 covers 13 residues. The CDR3 is CASSPGVRPEAFF. The CDR3 nucleotides read TGCGCCAGCAGCCCTGGGGTTCGGCCTGAAGCTTTCTTT.

This rearrangement joins TRBV7-3 to TRBJ2-1, with 11 positions matching TRBD2. CDR1 SGHTA and CDR2 FQGTGA come from the germline V gene. J gave up 6 bases and V 5 bases, and 6 bases lay outside the gene matches. This CDR3 comprises 15 residues. CDR3 loop: CASSTSGSYGNEQFF. The CDR3, as DNA: TGTGCCAGCAGCACTAGCGGGAGCTATGGCAATGAGCAGTTCTTC.

This clone was found a few times. The rearrangement uses TRBV7-2 and TRBJ1-1, with TRBD1 identical over 7 bases. Germline CDR1 SGHTA, CDR2 FQGNSA. The CDR3 is made up of 15 amino acids. The junction had 9 bases not matched to a gene; V was cut back by 6 bases and J by 2 bases. In DNA form, the CDR3 reads TGTGCCAGCAGTCTAAACAGGGGACCCAACACTGAAGCTTTCTTT. Its protein is CASSLNRGPNTEAFF.

This chain connects TRBV30 to TRBJ1-3; no definite D call. Deletions cut 4 bases from V and 8 bases from J, with 18 bases between. CDR1 is GTSNPN and CDR2 is SVGIG in the germline V gene (reference sequence). The CDR3 covers 14 residues. In DNA form, the CDR3 reads TGTGCCTGGAACCCCGGGTCTTTGGGCGACACCATATATTTT. Its translation: CAWNPGSLGDTIYF.

The chain carries TRBV25-1 and TRBJ1-1, with D perhaps matching TRBD1 (5 bases). CDR1 is MGHDK, CDR2 SYGVNS, per germline. There are 13 residues in the CDR3. V was cut by 3 bases and J by 5 bases, with 10 bases left in between. The DNA for the CDR3 is TGTGCCAGCAGTGATCAGGGATGGACTGAAGCTTTCTTT. Residues: CASSDQGWTEAFF.

This chain uses TRBV7-3 with TRBJ2-1; the D gene is possibly TRBD2 (6 bases). Germline V gives CDR1 SGHTA, CDR2 FQGTGA. The V end was cut by 3 bases, the J end by 1 base, with 13 bases between. The CDR3 is 16 residues long. The CDR3 region has the DNA TGTGCCAGCAGCTTGCATAGCGGTAATTCCTACAATGAGCAGTTCTTC. Its protein product is CASSLHSGNSYNEQFF.

The chain combines TRBV30 with TRBJ1-3; maybe TRBD1 (5 bases). Germline lookup yields CDR1 GTSNPN and CDR2 SVGIG (reference sequence). Trimming stripped 3 bases from V and 13 bases from J, with 16 bases between. The CDR3 contains 12 residues. The DNA for the CDR3 is TGTGCCTGGAGCCTCCGGGACTCCGGAATATATTTT. This translates into CAWSLRDSGIYF.

The V call is TRBV4-1, the J call TRBJ2-3; tentatively, D is TRBD2 (5 bases). V lost 0 bases, J lost 6 bases, and 13 bases lay in between. The germline gives CDR1 MGHRA, CDR2 YSYEKL. The CDR3 has 15 amino acids. CDR3 coding DNA: TGCGCCAGCAGCCAAGATGGACCTCCGGGGGATACGCAGTATTTT. Translation: CASSQDGPPGDTQYF.

In this sample, this clone turned up once. The chain employs TRBV5-1 and TRBJ2-1; 7 bases agree with TRBD2. Germline lookup yields CDR1 SGHRS and CDR2 YFSETQ. J lost 6 bases, V lost 1 base, and 1 base had no gene match. The CDR3 is made up of 13 amino acids. The CDR3 DNA sequence: TGCGCCAGCAGCTTGTGGGGGGGCAATGAGCAGTTCTTC. Protein: CASSLWGGNEQFF.

This clone occurred once. This chain connects TRBV2 to TRBJ2-5, with D perhaps matching TRBD1 (6 bases). Germline CDR1 reads SNHLY; CDR2 reads FYNNEI. V was clipped by 7 bases and J by 4 bases, with 19 bases between them. The CDR3 length is 15 residues. Written as DNA, the CDR3 is TGTGCCAGCATCGTGGGAAGGGGGTTGAGAGAGACCCAGTACTTC. Translation gives CASIVGRGLRETQYF. The full variable domain, its missing parts supplied by reference TRBV2 and TRBJ2-5, is EPEVTQTPSHQVTQMGQEVILRCVPISNHLYFYWYRQILGQKVEFLVSFYNNEISEKSEIFDDQFSVERPDGSNFTLKIRSTKLEDSAMYFCASIVGRGLRETQYFGPGTRLLVL.

V usage is TRBV5-1 and J usage is TRBJ1-2; D not resolved. The germline V gene encodes CDR1 SGHRS and CDR2 YFSETQ. Trimming cost V 0 bases and J 8 bases, with 14 bases left between them. The CDR3 consists of 14 residues. CDR3 DNA: TGCGCCAGCAGCTTGGACAGCCCCGTGGGGGGCTACACCTTC. This translates into CASSLDSPVGGYTF.